This T cell receptor beta chain derives from a study of T-cell memory formation after mild COVID-19. Using its own MiXCR run on the 5' RACE reads, TCRdb lists one record per CDR3 protein. The profile covers fewer than 250,000 distinct CDR3 sequences, with more than 9% appearing a single time and less than 4% taken by the ten largest. This CDR3 contains 18 residues. Germline V gene sequence: CDR1 SEHNR, CDR2 FQNEAQ (reference sequence). The ends were cut back, 6 bases at V and 1 base at J, with 24 bases in the middle. The sample holds a few counts of this clonotype. This clonotype originated in a man between 18 and 29 years old who had mild COVID-19 (a few samples of this study predate the infection). Cell type and time point are not known. The gene calls are TRBV7-9 and TRBJ1-1; no definite D call. Sequencing input: PBMCs or a T cell subset sorted from them (not recorded which). This CDR3 is CASRRQIRNGPGNTEAFF. CDR3 coding DNA: TGTGCCAGCAGGAGACAAATAAGAAACGGACCAGGGAACACTGAAGCTTTCTTT.